This record concerns one TCR beta chain sequence. Profiled with immunoSEQ multiplex PCR; TCRdb holds only in-frame clones, not every one. The sample yields more than 300,000 clones, around 88% seen once. Germline V gene lookup returns CDR1 MDHEN and CDR2 SYDVKM. J lost 3 bases, V lost 6 bases, and 8 bases had no gene match. This CDR3 has 14 residues. This entry is derived from a study of blood T cell repertoires in COVID-19. The source of this sequence is a woman in her fifties or sixties with acute or convalescent COVID-19. The sequencing sample was made of peripheral blood. V usage is TRBV28 and J usage is TRBJ2-7, with TRBD1 matching 7 bases. In DNA, the CDR3 is TGTGCCAGCAGGATAGGGACAGTCTACTACGAGCAGTACTTC. Residues: CASRIGTVYYEQYF. Full variable domain (rest looked up from reference TRBV28 and TRBJ2-7): DVKVTQSSRYLVKRTGEKVFLECVQDMDHENMFWYRQDPGLGLRLIYFSYDVKMKEKGDIPEGYSVSREKKERFSLILESASTNQTSMYLCASRIGTVYYEQYFGPGTRLTVT.